Listed here are 17 T cell receptor beta chains from one sample, sequenced in a study of blood T cells in healthy people across ages. It was with a sample-barcoded 5' primer and a J-beta primer mix that a second PCR of about 6 to 12 cycles was run. TCRdb recomputed calls from the 5' RACE reads with MiXCR, one row per CDR3 protein. The data hold hundreds of thousands of distinct CDR3 sequences, with under 45% observed a single time. Sequencing used blood. The receptors derive from a man between 60 and 75 years old in good health.

This clonotype has just a few counts. The chain uses TRBV6-2 or TRBV6-3 and TRBJ2-1; TRBD2 is a possible D gene (6 bases). The CDR3 is 14 residues long. Germline-derived CDR1 and CDR2 are MNHEY and SVGEGT. In DNA, the CDR3 is TGTGCTACCGCGGACGGAGGGCGGACCAATGAGCAGTTCTTC. It is translated as CATADGGRTNEQFF.

The rearrangement uses TRBV6-2 or TRBV6-3 and TRBJ2-1; either TRBD1 or TRBD2 may supply D (5 bases each). CDR1 is MNHEY, CDR2 SVGEGT, per germline. The CDR3 covers 15 residues. Trimming stripped 10 bases from V and 6 bases from J, with 22 bases between. CDR3 protein: CANRKGPSAVNEQFF. The CDR3 DNA follows: TGTGCCAACAGGAAGGGACCCTCAGCGGTCAATGAGCAGTTCTTC.

The chain joins TRBV3-1 to TRBJ2-1, with 14 bases lining up with TRBD2. In germline, CDR1 is LGHDT, CDR2 YNNKEL (reference sequence). This CDR3 comprises 17 residues. V trimming: 0 bases; J trimming: 8 bases; junction bases outside the gene matches: 6. The CDR3 DNA follows: TGTGCCAGCAGCCAAGAAAGACTAGCGGGGGGGCCCCATGAGCAGTTCTTC. Protein product: CASSQERLAGGPHEQFF.

This chain links TRBV7-9 with TRBJ2-1; TRBD2 matches at 10 bases. Germline assignment: CDR1 SEHNR and CDR2 FQNEAQ (reference sequence). The trim removed 2 bases at V and 2 bases at J, leaving 3 bases unmatched. This CDR3 region has 16 residues. CDR3 loop: CASSLWTSGTYNEQFF. The CDR3 region has the DNA TGTGCCAGCAGCTTATGGACTAGCGGAACCTACAATGAGCAGTTCTTC.

J is TRBJ2-1 and V is TRBV7-2, with no clear D. The CDR3 length is 13 residues. The germline V gene encodes CDR1 SGHTA and CDR2 FQGNSA. V was clipped by 1 base and J by 15 bases, with 16 bases between them. This chain's CDR3 is CASSLEVGSIWFF. The CDR3 nucleotides read TGTGCCAGCAGCTTAGAGGTCGGTAGCATATGGTTCTTC.

This clonotype was observed a few times. This rearrangement joins TRBV29-1 to TRBJ2-7; no clear D gene. The CDR3 has 12 residues. From germline, CDR1 is SQVTM and CDR2 ANQGSEA. V lost 2 bases and J lost 2, with 7 bases in between. This CDR3 reads CSVEMGTYEQYF. The DNA of the CDR3 is TGCAGCGTTGAAATGGGTACCTACGAGCAGTACTTC.

V and J are TRBV6-5 and TRBJ2-1, with 8 bases lining up with TRBD1. Trimming cost V 5 bases and J 13 bases; bases outside gene matches: 19. Germline V lookup: CDR1 MNHEY, CDR2 SVGAGI. This CDR3 has 16 amino acids. The CDR3 region has the DNA TGTGCCAGCAGTAGCTCCCGTGGACAGGGTCGGGAGACCCAGTTCTTC. Residues: CASSSSRGQGRETQFF.

The chain's CDR3 is CASSLHRGLNTEAFF. As DNA, the CDR3 is TGTGCCAGCAGCCTCCACAGGGGATTGAACACTGAAGCTTTCTTT. V gene TRBV5-8 combines with J gene TRBJ1-1, with 7 bases fitting TRBD1. This CDR3 spans 15 amino acids. Germline-derived CDR1 and CDR2 are SGHTS and YDEGEE. The V and J ends lost 4 bases and 0 bases, in that order; junction bases with no gene match: 6.

This clonotype was seen a handful of times. The chain carries TRBV6-1 and TRBJ2-7; possibly TRBD1 for D (7 bases). Germline CDR1 and CDR2: MNHNS and SASEGT. The CDR3 runs to 15 residues. V shed 2 bases and J shed 5 bases, with 16 bases lying between them. The CDR3 DNA follows: TGTGCCAGCAGTGAACGGCAGGGGGGAAGGGACGAGCAGTACTTC. Protein: CASSERQGGRDEQYF.

This clonotype was seen a few times. The rearrangement uses TRBV20-1 and TRBJ2-7; D is perhaps TRBD2 (7 bases). The germline V and J ends were trimmed by 0 bases and 3 bases, with 18 bases remaining between them. Germline V CDR1 and CDR2: DFQATT, SNEGSKA (reference sequence). There are 16 residues in the CDR3. The CDR3 DNA reads as TGCAGTGCTAGAGATCCGGGGGGCCGACCTTTCTACGAGCAGTACTTC. As protein: CSARDPGGRPFYEQYF.

This clonotype appeared a few times. This chain links TRBV20-1 with TRBJ2-1; no reliable D call. The CDR3 has 12 amino acids. Germline CDR1 DFQATT, CDR2 SNEGSKA (reference sequence). In DNA, the CDR3 is TGCAGGGTCGGAGACCCGGATTTAGAGCAGTTCTTC. This translates into CRVGDPDLEQFF.

The chain uses TRBV6-2 or TRBV6-3 and TRBJ1-2, with 7 nucleotides matching TRBD1. V was clipped by 8 bases and J by 4 bases; unmatched bases: 13. CDR1 is MNHEY and CDR2 is SVGEGT in the germline V gene. CDR3 size: 15 residues. In nucleotides, the CDR3 is TGTGCCAGCTTCCCAAGGGACAGAGAGTTCTATGGCTACACCTTC. This sequence encodes CASFPRDREFYGYTF.

CDR3 DNA sequence: TGCAGTGCTAGACGAGGGGCTGGGGCCAACGTCCTGACTTTC. Its protein is CSARRGAGANVLTF. The chain has TRBV20-1 and TRBJ2-6; TRBD1 or TRBD2 may be the D gene (5 bases each). Germline V lookup: CDR1 DFQATT, CDR2 SNEGSKA (reference sequence). This CDR3 is built from 14 residues. V was cut by 2 bases and J by 2 bases, with 7 bases left in between.

The rearrangement links TRBV19 to TRBJ2-7, with 7 bases that match TRBD1. CDR1 LNHDA and CDR2 SQIVND come from the germline V gene (reference sequence). The V gene end was trimmed by 4 bases and the J gene end by 4 bases; junction bases not matched to a gene: 10. This CDR3 is 15 amino acids long. As DNA, the CDR3 is TGTGCCAGTAGTAAAAAGGGGACAGATGCTTACGAGCAGTACTTC. Encoded protein: CASSKKGTDAYEQYF.

This clonotype was found a few times. V usage is TRBV6-6 and J usage is TRBJ1-2, with TRBD1 identical over 7 bases. Trimming took 6 bases from V and 4 from J; bases not matched to a gene: 11. This CDR3 is 15 amino acids long. The germline gives CDR1 MNHNY, CDR2 SVGAGI (reference sequence). CDR3 coding DNA: TGTGCCAGCAGGAGCACAGGGGTGATCCCCTATGGCTACACCTTC. The encoded protein is CASRSTGVIPYGYTF.

The count of this clonotype is one. The J gene is TRBJ2-1, the V gene TRBV27; possible D gene TRBD1, 6 bases. V gave up 6 bases and J gave up 4 bases, with 13 bases separating them. Germline loops: CDR1 MNHEY, CDR2 SMNVEV (reference sequence). The CDR3 spans 14 residues. For the CDR3, the DNA is TGTGCCAGCAGCCCTGGACAGACATACAATGAGCAGTTCTTC. This codes for CASSPGQTYNEQFF.

This chain's CDR3 is CASSYSFGGYEQYF. The DNA of the CDR3 is TGTGCCAGCAGTTACTCGTTCGGCGGCTACGAGCAGTACTTC. The chain recombines TRBV6-5 with TRBJ2-5; D is uncertain. Matching the DNA end better, TRBJ2-7 makes the J call doubtful. The germline V gene encodes CDR1 MNHEY and CDR2 SVGAGI. There are 14 residues in the CDR3.